These T cell receptor beta chains were read from a single sample in a study of blood T cell repertoires in COVID-19. Produced via immunoSEQ multiplex PCR; TCRdb's table is partial and in-frame only. In the table there are about 190,000 clones, about 84% of which are singletons. The sequencing input was PBMCs or T cells enriched from blood (not recorded which). All receptors derive from a woman in her twenties or thirties who had recovered from COVID-19. Both conserved end residues are part of each CDR3. D genes are given only for firm matches. Expanded clones are given a class, and other clones once, few, many or no size at all.

TRBJ2-7	TRBV27	NA	TRBD2	CASSPGTSGTYEQYF	TGTGCCAGCAGTCCAGGGACTAGCGGGACCTACGAGCAGTACTTC
TRBJ2-1	TRBV4-1	NA	TRBD1	CASSRTGGVLDEQFF	TGCGCCAGCAGCCGGACAGGGGGCGTTCTCGATGAGCAGTTCTTC
TRBJ2-3	TRBV2	once	TRBD2	CASTPAGAGNFTDTQYF	TGTGCCAGCACTCCAGCGGGAGCGGGTAACTTCACAGATACGCAGTATTTT
TRBJ1-1	TRBV10-3	few	TRBD1	CAIRIQGSTEAFF	TGTGCCATCAGAATACAGGGGAGCACTGAAGCTTTCTTT
TRBJ2-4	TRBV18	NA	TRBD1	CASSPPGQGGIIQYF	TGTGCCAGCTCACCACCGGGACAGGGTGGGATCATTCAGTACTTC
TRBJ2-7	TRBV10-3	few	TRBD1	CATQPGQGNLAYEQYF	TGTGCCACGCAGCCGGGACAGGGGAATTTAGCCTACGAGCAGTACTTC
TRBJ2-1	TRBV28	once	NA	CASSFWRANNEQFF	TGTGCCAGCAGTTTTTGGCGGGCTAACAATGAGCAGTTCTTC
TRBJ2-7	TRBV29-1	few	TRBD1	CSVEGQESYEQYF	TGCAGCGTTGAGGGACAGGAGAGCTACGAGCAGTACTTC
TRBJ1-2	TRBV19	once	NA	CASSPSGGLSYGYTF	TGTGCCAGTAGCCCGAGCGGGGGTTTGAGCTATGGCTACACCTTC
TRBJ2-7	TRBV29-1	NA	NA	CSASRGVAYEQYF	TGCAGCGCTAGCAGGGGGGTCGCCTACGAGCAGTACTTC
TRBJ2-3	TRBV11-2	NA	NA	CASSIGTDTQYF	TGTGCCAGCAGCATCGGCACAGATACGCAGTATTTT
TRBJ1-1	TRBV11-2	NA	NA	CASSLVQLKAFF	TGTGCCAGCAGCTTAGTGCAGTTAAAAGCTTTCTTT
TRBJ2-3	TRBV29-1	NA	TRBD1	CSVGTGVTPSTDTQYF	TGCAGCGTTGGGACAGGGGTGACTCCTAGCACAGATACGCAGTATTTT
TRBJ1-2	TRBV2	NA	NA	CASTGVRDYGYTF	TGTGCCAGCACGGGGGTTAGGGACTATGGCTACACCTTC
TRBJ2-7	TRBV7-9	NA	TRBD2	CASSGRERGRISYEQYF	TGTGCCAGCAGCGGCCGGGAGCGGGGAAGAATATCCTACGAGCAGTACTTC
TRBJ1-2	TRBV2	NA	NA	CASSGHYYGYTF	TGTGCCAGCAGTGGACATTACTATGGCTACACCTTC
TRBJ1-2	TRBV27	NA	NA	CASSSHEATANYGYTF	TGTGCCAGCAGTTCCCATGAGGCGACAGCTAACTATGGCTACACCTTC
TRBJ1-1	TRBV7-8	NA	NA	CASSLVAPENEAFF	TGTGCCAGCAGCTTAGTAGCTCCGGAGAATGAAGCTTTCTTT
TRBJ1-3	TRBV9	NA	NA	CASSADSSGNTIYF	TGTGCCAGCAGCGCCGACAGTTCTGGAAACACCATATATTTT
TRBJ1-1	TRBV5-1	NA	TRBD1	CASSLRDSNTEAFF	TGCGCCAGCAGCTTGAGGGACAGCAACACTGAAGCTTTCTTT
TRBJ2-1	TRBV5-1	NA	NA	CASTTRGNHEQFF	TGCGCCAGCACCACCCGGGGAAACCATGAGCAGTTCTTC
TRBJ2-1	TRBV23-1	once	TRBD2	CASSQGLTDDNEQFF	TGCGCCAGCAGTCAGGGACTAACCGATGACAATGAGCAGTTCTTC
TRBJ2-1	TRBV15	NA	NA	CATSRDLGARSFSDEQFF	TGTGCCACCAGCAGAGATTTGGGAGCTAGAAGTTTTAGCGATGAGCAGTTCTTC